This T cell receptor beta chain was sequenced in a study of cytomegalovirus exposure and HLA in healthy donors. With V trimmed by 4 bases and J by 1 base, 6 bases remained unmatched. CDR3 length: 16 residues. Germline lookup yields CDR1 SGHAT and CDR2 FQNNGV. Separation from the 666-subject first cohort characterized the roughly 130-subject validation cohort, to which the donors belonged. The repertoire was sequenced with immunoSEQ multiplex PCR; TCRdb's copy has only in-frame clones and lacks some. This sample yields roughly 110,000 clones, of which about 87% are seen a single time; around 1.7% belongs to the top ten. Concerning this clone: Its antigen is undetermined.

General observations from the study: For most TCR sequences rarity was the rule, although some public TCRs occurred in many donors. In vitro assays verified that three CMV-associated chains recognized CMV antigens specifically. Altogether, 150 to 200 TCR beta chains were recorded as cytomegalovirus-associated.

Sequencing input: PBMCs. This TCR came from a woman in her late teens or twenties in good health and CMV-seropositive. The gene calls are TRBV11-2 and TRBJ2-2, with 7 bases fitting TRBD1. The CDR3 DNA sequence: TGTGCCAGCAGCTCCGAGGGACAGAGGAACACCGGGGAGCTGTTTTTT. Protein product: CASSSEGQRNTGELFF.